In its sample, the clone carrying this TCR beta chain was seen once. Its matching antigen is unknown. Deletions cut 6 bases from V and 1 base from J, with 6 bases between. The CDR3 has 12 residues. Looked up from germline, CDR1 is MNHEY and CDR2 is SVGAGI. Measured with immunoSEQ multiplex PCR; TCRdb has only the in-frame clones, and not every one. The table lists 85,000 to 90,000 clones, approximately 90% of them singletons, with 5.2% in the top ten. The data are from a study of T cell responses to AZD1222 COVID-19 vaccine. Study-level points and caveats: Along spike, vaccine-associated CD4 TCRs were found throughout, with dominance at 160-218 and 743-854. Possibly, clonal diversity was underestimated; donors were largely white British and included more females. Repertoire samples came only from after the peak T cell response.

The TCR sequence derives from an adult in good health. Sequencing was performed on peripheral blood, taken on day 0 of MenACWY control vaccination. V and J are TRBV6-5 and TRBJ1-1; D not certain. The CDR3 reads CASSPRNTEAFF. CDR3 nucleotides: TGTGCCAGCAGCCCCCGGAACACTGAAGCTTTCTTT.